The 12 T cell receptor beta chains below come from one sample, sequenced in a study of T cells in tuberculosis. Time point indicated: new active TB diagnosis, blood taken before or within 7 days of starting treatment. Repertoires were generated with immunoSEQ multiplex PCR, while TCRdb's copy carries only in-frame clones and drops some. The data contain under 50,000 clones, roughly 95% of them singletons. Sample: PBMCs, taken at tuberculosis diagnosis. The receptors originated from an adult with tuberculosis.

V is TRBV11-2 and J is TRBJ2-7, with D perhaps TRBD1 (6 bases). The CDR3 runs to 15 residues. CDR1 SGHAT and CDR2 FQNNGV come from the germline V gene. Trimming pared 0 bases from V and 6 bases from J, leaving 15 bases between. The CDR3 region has the DNA TGTGCCAGCAGCTTAGATCGGAACAGGGCGGCCGAGCAGTACTTC. This sequence encodes CASSLDRNRAAEQYF.

The chain uses TRBV4-1 and TRBJ1-5; D might be TRBD1 (5 bases). This CDR3 is built from 12 residues. Germline V gene data show CDR1 as MGHRA and CDR2 as YSYEKL. V shed 0 bases and J shed 9 bases, with 6 bases lying between them. CDR3 sequence reads: CASSQDRGPQHF. The CDR3, as DNA: TGCGCCAGCAGCCAAGATAGGGGGCCCCAGCATTTT.

The chain uses TRBV7-2 and TRBJ1-5; 7 nucleotides match TRBD1. The CDR3 is made up of 16 amino acids. Germline V gives CDR1 SGHTA, CDR2 FQGNSA. V was pared by 1 base and J by 2 bases, with 5 bases of the junction left unmatched. The CDR3 DNA is TGTGCCAGCAGCTTAGAGGGGGCCCGCGGCAATCAGCCCCAGCATTTT. Protein sequence: CASSLEGARGNQPQHF.

The chain combines TRBV5-1 with TRBJ2-5; 10 nucleotides agree with TRBD2. CDR3 length equals 17 residues. Germline CDR1 SGHRS, CDR2 YFSETQ. The junction had 7 bases not matched to a gene; V was cut back by 0 bases and J by 2 bases. CDR3 in amino acids: CASSLAAGSGGQETQYF. The DNA of the CDR3 is TGCGCCAGCAGCTTGGCGGCAGGTAGCGGGGGGCAAGAGACCCAGTACTTC.

The chain employs TRBV4-3 and TRBJ2-3; TRBD2 agrees at 10 bases. CDR3 length equals 16 residues. V was pared by 1 base and J by 1 base, with 2 bases of the junction left unmatched. The V gene's germline CDR1 is LGHNA and CDR2 YSLEER. CDR3 region: CASSQASGGGTDTQYF. In DNA form, the CDR3 reads TGCGCCAGCAGCCAAGCTAGCGGGGGCGGCACAGATACGCAGTATTTT.

The CDR3 is CASRRQGGSYNSPLHF. The CDR3 region has the DNA TGTGCCAGCAGAAGACAGGGGGGGTCCTATAATTCACCCCTCCACTTT. The V and J genes are TRBV5-8 and TRBJ1-6; TRBD1 matches at 9 bases. After removal of 5 bases from V and 1 base from J, the junction contained 4 bases not matched to a gene. The CDR3 is made up of 16 amino acids. Germline V gene lookup returns CDR1 SGHTS and CDR2 YDEGEE.

V gene TRBV6-1 combines with J gene TRBJ2-7; 9 bases map to TRBD1. Germline CDR1 is MNHNS and CDR2 is SASEGT. V lost 3 bases and J lost 3; bases outside the gene matches: 6. This CDR3 has 15 amino acids. CDR3 residues: CASSDPTGGIYEQYF. The CDR3, as DNA: TGTGCCAGCAGTGACCCGACAGGGGGTATCTACGAGCAGTACTTC.

CDR3 residues: CASSKGQRNTEAFF. The CDR3 DNA sequence: TGTGCCAGCAGCAAGGGACAGAGGAACACTGAAGCTTTCTTT. The V gene is TRBV11-3, the J gene TRBJ1-1, with 7 bases fitting TRBD1. Germline trimming cut 5 bases from V and 1 base from J; bases unmatched to any gene: 4. There are 14 residues in the CDR3. From germline, CDR1 is SGHNT and CDR2 YENEEA.

The genes are TRBV12-5 and TRBJ2-6; maybe TRBD2 (6 bases). In germline, CDR1 is LGHNT, CDR2 FRNRAP. V was cut by 6 bases and J by 1 base, with 13 bases left in between. The CDR3 consists of 16 residues. The CDR3 protein is CASGQGRWSGANVLTF. Written as DNA, the CDR3 is TGTGCTAGTGGCCAAGGGAGGTGGTCTGGGGCCAACGTCCTGACTTTC.

CDR3 in amino acids: CASSAFQGTEAFF. For the CDR3, the DNA is TGTGCCAGCAGTGCGTTTCAGGGCACTGAAGCTTTCTTT. This chain uses TRBV25-1 with TRBJ1-1, with a tentative D call TRBD1 (5 bases). The CDR3 has 13 amino acids. Germline V lookup: CDR1 MGHDK, CDR2 SYGVNS. V gave up 4 bases and J gave up 4 bases, with 10 bases separating them.

This chain links TRBV9 with TRBJ2-1, with 7 bases matching TRBD2. J gave up 2 bases and V 4 bases, and 6 bases lay outside the gene matches. CDR1 and CDR2 from the germline V gene are SGDLS and YYNGEE. The length of the CDR3 is 15 residues. The CDR3 DNA follows: TGTGCCAGCAGCTCCCGGGACTACCCCTACAATGAGCAGTTCTTC. This sequence encodes CASSSRDYPYNEQFF.

The V call is TRBV18, the J call TRBJ1-1, with a weak D call TRBD1 (6 bases). The V end was cut by 6 bases, the J end by 9 bases, with 14 bases between. Germline V gene sequence: CDR1 KGHSH, CDR2 LQKENI. The CDR3 extends over 12 amino acids. In nucleotides, the CDR3 is TGTGCCAGCTCCGTTGGTTGGGGGCAAGCTTTCTTT. Translating it yields CASSVGWGQAFF.